The subject of this entry is one T cell receptor (beta chain). What it recognizes is unknown. PCR primers comprised 60 Vbeta and 13 Jbeta primers. Using immunoSEQ multiplex PCR, the repertoire was profiled, and TCRdb retains in-frame clones only, with some absent. This table holds about 150,000 clones, roughly four fifths found once. Trimming took off 7 bases at V and 7 bases at J, with 23 bases between the two ends. Germline V CDR1 and CDR2: SGHTA, FQGNSA. This CDR3 is 15 amino acids long. This sample is part of a study of cytomegalovirus exposure and HLA in healthy donors. General study findings and limits: A likely sequencing artifact accounted for one observed cluster of highly shared sequence variants.

The chain is built from TRBV7-2 and TRBJ2-7, with a weak D call TRBD2 (7 bases). The specimen was PBMCs. This clonotype originated in a man younger than 35 in good health and CMV-seronegative. The CDR3 protein is CASTPGARGGEEQYF. In DNA form, the CDR3 reads TGTGCCAGCACCCCGGGGGCGAGGGGAGGGGAGGAGCAGTACTTC.